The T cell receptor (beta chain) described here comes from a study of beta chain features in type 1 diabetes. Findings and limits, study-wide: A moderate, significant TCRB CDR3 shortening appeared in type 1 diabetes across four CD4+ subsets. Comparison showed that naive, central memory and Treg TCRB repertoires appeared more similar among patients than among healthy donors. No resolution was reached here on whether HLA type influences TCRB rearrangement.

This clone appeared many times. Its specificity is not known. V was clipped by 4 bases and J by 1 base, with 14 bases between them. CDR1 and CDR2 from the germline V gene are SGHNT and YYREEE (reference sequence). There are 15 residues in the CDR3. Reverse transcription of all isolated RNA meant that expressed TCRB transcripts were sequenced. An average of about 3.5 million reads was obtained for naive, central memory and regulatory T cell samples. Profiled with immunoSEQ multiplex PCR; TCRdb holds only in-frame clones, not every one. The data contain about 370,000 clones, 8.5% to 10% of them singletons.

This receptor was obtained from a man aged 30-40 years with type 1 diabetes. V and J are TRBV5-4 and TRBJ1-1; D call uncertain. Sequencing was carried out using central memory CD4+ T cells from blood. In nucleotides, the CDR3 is TGTGCCAGCAGCCCGGGAGGTATGGCGAACACTGAAGCTTTCTTT. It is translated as CASSPGGMANTEAFF. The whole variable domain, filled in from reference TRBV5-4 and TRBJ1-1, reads ETGVTQSPTHLIKTRGQQVTLRCSSQSGHNTVSWYQQALGQGPQFIFQYYREEENGRGNFPPRFSGLQFPNYSSELNVNALELDDSALYLCASSPGGMANTEAFFGQGTRLTVV.